Below, one TCR beta chain is given with its context. These data are taken from a study of T-cell memory formation after mild COVID-19. The ends were cut back, 6 bases at V and 10 bases at J, with 25 bases in the middle. The CDR3 is 14 amino acids. Germline V gives CDR1 DFQATT, CDR2 SNEGSKA (reference sequence). One entry per CDR3 protein results from TCRdb running MiXCR on the 5' RACE reads. The profile shows about 340,000 distinct CDR3 sequences, over 10% of them singletons. Sequencing was performed on PBMCs or a T cell subset sorted from them (not recorded which). The sequence was collected from a man aged 18 to 30 who had mild COVID-19 (a few samples of this study predate the infection). Cell type and time point are not known. This chain connects TRBV20-1 to TRBJ2-7, with D perhaps given as TRBD1 or TRBD2 (5 bases each). The CDR3 is CSAQSPAGTLLQYF. The CDR3, as DNA: TGCAGTGCCCAGTCTCCGGCCGGGACGCTCCTTCAGTACTTC.